These 15 T cell receptor beta chains originate from one sample sequenced in a study of OX40 agonist ivuxolimab in advanced cancers. Measured with immunoSEQ multiplex PCR; TCRdb has only the in-frame clones, and not every one. Among tens of thousands of clones, around 90% were seen once, and the ten largest hold 45% to 55%. Sequencing used CD4+ or CD8+ T cells sorted from blood, obtained in a trial of the OX40 agonist ivuxolimab. These receptor sequences come from an adult with an advanced solid tumor such as melanoma, head and neck, liver or kidney cancer.

This chain connects TRBV5-6 to TRBJ1-1, with a tentative D call TRBD1 (6 bases). CDR1 SGHDT and CDR2 YYEEEE come from the germline V gene. V gave up 4 bases and J gave up 2 bases, with 12 bases separating them. The CDR3 length is 14 residues. CDR3 residues: CASSLQGDNTEAFF. The CDR3 nucleotides read TGTGCCAGCAGCCTACAGGGCGACAACACTGAAGCTTTCTTT.

J is TRBJ1-1 and V is TRBV11-2, with D unresolved. V shed 3 bases and J shed 2 bases, with 4 bases lying between them. In germline, CDR1 is SGHAT, CDR2 FQNNGV. This CDR3 has 12 residues. CDR3 amino acids: CASSLHNTEAFF. As DNA, the CDR3 is TGTGCCAGCAGCTTGCATAACACTGAAGCTTTCTTT.

In this sample, this clone turned up once. This chain joins TRBV2 and TRBJ2-2; D is undetermined. The CDR3 sequence is 13 residues long. Per germline, CDR1 SNHLY and CDR2 FYNNEI. V lost 6 bases to trimming and J lost 5 bases, with 10 bases between them. The CDR3 DNA follows: TGTGCCAGCAGGGTAGGGATAACCGGGGAGCTGTTTTTT. Its translation is CASRVGITGELFF.

The chain joins TRBV27 to TRBJ1-1; TRBD1 agrees at 9 bases. V trimming: 4 bases; J trimming: 4 bases; junction bases outside the gene matches: 19. The germline V gene encodes CDR1 MNHEY and CDR2 SMNVEV (reference sequence). This CDR3 comprises 19 residues. CDR3 sequence (DNA): TGTGCCAGCAGTTGCCCTTCGGGACAGGGTAGGGTCGGTTGCACTGAAGCTTTCTTT. It yields the protein CASSCPSGQGRVGCTEAFF.

This chain joins TRBV1 and TRBJ1-2; TRBD1 was called by the table and not checked on the DNA. TRBV1 is deemed a pseudogene. The CDR3 runs 15 residues. Here the CDR3 DNA reads TGCACCAGCAGCCAAGATCCGTCACAGGGGTATGGCTACACCTTC. Translation gives CTSSQDPSQGYGYTF.

The genes are TRBV7-2 and TRBJ1-1; D gene uncertain. This CDR3 comprises 14 residues. Per germline, CDR1 SGHTA and CDR2 FQGNSA. The V end lost 5 bases, the J end lost 0 bases, and 10 bases lay between the germline ends. The CDR3 sequence: CASSLKVVNTEAFF. DNA for the CDR3: TGTGCCAGCAGCCTCAAAGTGGTGAACACTGAAGCTTTCTTT.

This chain connects TRBV5-6 to TRBJ1-5; D is unresolved. The CDR3 length is 12 residues. Germline lookup yields CDR1 SGHDT and CDR2 YYEEEE. V was pared by 2 bases and J by 6 bases, with 6 bases between. The CDR3, as DNA: TGTGCCAGCAGCTTTGGTAGTCAGCCCCAGCATTTT. Its protein is CASSFGSQPQHF.

This clone was observed a single time. The chain uses TRBV9 and TRBJ1-1; 10 bases are shared with TRBD1. The ends lost 3 bases at V and 5 bases at J; junction bases unmatched: 4. Germline CDR1 is SGDLS and CDR2 is YYNGEE. This CDR3 spans 14 amino acids. CDR3 loop: CASSETGGRTEAFF. DNA for the CDR3: TGTGCCAGCAGCGAGACAGGGGGCCGGACTGAAGCTTTCTTT.

This clone was observed once. The V and J genes are TRBV11-2 and TRBJ1-2; D unclear. Germline V gene data show CDR1 as SGHAT and CDR2 as FQNNGV. The CDR3 spans 16 residues. Deletions cut 1 base from V and 3 bases from J, with 15 bases between. CDR3 loop: CASSLVGEMTYYGYTF. In nucleotides, the CDR3 is TGTGCCAGCAGCTTAGTAGGAGAAATGACTTACTATGGCTACACCTTC.

This chain uses TRBV19 with TRBJ2-5, with D perhaps TRBD1 (6 bases). Germline V gene sequence: CDR1 LNHDA, CDR2 SQIVND (reference sequence). V lost 5 bases and J 4 bases, leaving 11 bases between the germline ends. The CDR3 runs 13 residues. CDR3 residues: CASSGGPGETQYF. As DNA, the CDR3 is TGTGCCAGTAGTGGGGGCCCAGGAGAGACCCAGTACTTC.

V gene TRBV2 combines with J gene TRBJ2-3; D is perhaps TRBD1 or TRBD2 (5 bases each). Germline V gene lookup returns CDR1 SNHLY and CDR2 FYNNEI. This CDR3 has 13 residues. CDR3 protein: CSIVRDAEDTQYF. The CDR3 nucleotides read TGTTCCATCGTAAGGGACGCAGAAGATACGCAGTATTTT. Combining the CDR3 with reference TRBV2 and TRBJ2-3 gives the whole variable domain EPEVTQTPSHQVTQMGQEVILRCVPISNHLYFYWYRQILGQKVEFLVSFYNNEISEKSEIFDDQFSVERPDGSNFTLKIRSTKLEDSAMYFCSIVRDAEDTQYFGPGTRLTVL.

This clone has more than one count but fewer than ten. The rearrangement links TRBV19 to TRBJ1-3, with D unclear. The CDR3 contains 15 residues. CDR1 is LNHDA and CDR2 is SQIVND in the germline V gene (reference sequence). Trimming shortened V by 5 bases and J by 0 bases, and 11 bases separated the two germline ends. The CDR3 DNA sequence: TGTGCCAGTAGTCCCGGCGGAGGCTCTGGAAACACCATATATTTT. Protein: CASSPGGGSGNTIYF. The full variable domain, completed using reference TRBV19 and TRBJ1-3, is DGGITQSPKYLFRKEGQNVTLSCEQNLNHDAMYWYRQDPGQGLRLIYYSQIVNDFQKGDIAEGYSVSREKKESFPLTVTSAQKNPTAFYLCASSPGGGSGNTIYFGEGSWLTVV.

J is TRBJ1-4 and V is TRBV7-6; D not resolved. This CDR3 comprises 17 residues. Germline V gives CDR1 SGHVS, CDR2 FNYEAQ. The V and J ends lost 5 bases and 1 base respectively, with 17 bases between them. This chain's CDR3 is CASSPGGGLGTNEKLFF. The CDR3 DNA is TGTGCCAGCAGCCCGGGAGGAGGCTTGGGAACTAATGAAAAACTGTTTTTT.

The chain couples TRBV27 to TRBJ2-6; D tentatively fits TRBD1 or TRBD2 (5 bases each). The V gene's germline CDR1 is MNHEY and CDR2 SMNVEV (reference sequence). Trimming removed 8 bases from V and 0 bases from J, with 5 bases in between. The CDR3 sequence is 13 residues long. CDR3 in DNA: TGTGCCAGCGGGGGCTCTGGGGCCAACGTCCTGACTTTC. This sequence encodes CASGGSGANVLTF.

The J gene is TRBJ1-2, the V gene TRBV5-4; TRBD1 agrees at 9 bases. The CDR3 loop spans 15 amino acids. From germline, CDR1 is SGHNT and CDR2 YYREEE (reference sequence). V lost 1 base and J lost 2; bases outside the gene matches: 3. CDR3 DNA: TGTGCCAGCAGCTTGTCGGACAGGGGAAACTATGGCTACACCTTC. Residues: CASSLSDRGNYGYTF.